The TCR beta chain described here comes from a study of T-cell reconstitution after alpha-beta-depleted transplantation in children. The CDR3 consists of 13 residues. Germline V gene data show CDR1 as GTSNPN and CDR2 as SVGIG (reference sequence). V gave up 3 bases and J gave up 7 bases; unmatched junction bases: 5. This clonotype has only a few counts. The library targeted TCRbeta and was prepared with unique molecular identifiers. TCRdb processed the PCR reads anew with MiXCR; each CDR3 protein has one entry. The table lists hundreds of thousands of distinct CDR3 sequences, approximately 32% of them singletons.

Sequences were derived from PBMCs from the stem cell graft donor, sampled from the stem cell graft. The V call is TRBV30, the J call TRBJ2-2, with 7 bases matching TRBD2. The origin of this receptor is a human donor who donated a stem cell graft to a child with aplastic anemia. The chain's CDR3 is CAWSATSLGELFF. Written as DNA, the CDR3 is TGTGCCTGGAGCGCGACTAGCCTCGGGGAGCTGTTTTTT.